The rows below give T cell receptor beta chains drawn from one sample of a study of shared clonotypes between healthy human individuals. Sequencing was performed with immunoSEQ multiplex PCR; in TCRdb, only in-frame clones are kept and a portion is missing. This sample has 950,000 to 1,100,000 clones, with about 75% found just once. The sample consisted of memory CD4+ T cells sorted from blood. The origin of the receptors is a man aged 18 to 29 in good health. The CDR3 runs from the conserved cysteine through the conserved F or W. A D gene is named only where the DNA matches it firmly. Part of the rows lack a size; the others show once, few, many or a class for expanded clones.

D gene	V gene	clone size	J gene	CDR3 DNA	CDR3 protein
NA	TRBV23-1	NA	TRBJ2-6	TGCGCCAGCAGTCAATCAGTGGGGGAAGGGGCCAACGTCCTGACTTTC	CASSQSVGEGANVLTF
NA	TRBV6-5	NA	TRBJ2-6	TGTGCCAGCCTGGGCTCTGGGGCCAACGTCCTGACTTTC	CASLGSGANVLTF
NA	TRBV5-6	NA	TRBJ2-3	TGTGCCAGCAGCTTGTACAGGGTTATCACAGATACGCAGTATTTT	CASSLYRVITDTQYF
NA	TRBV6-5	NA	TRBJ2-6	TGTGCCAGCAATCAGGCGAGCTCTGGGGCCAACGTCCTGACTTTC	CASNQASSGANVLTF
NA	TRBV19	NA	TRBJ2-7	TGTGCCAGTAGTATCGAGGGGGGCTCCTCCCCCTACGAGCAGTACTTC	CASSIEGGSSPYEQYF
NA	TRBV11-2	NA	TRBJ1-2	TGTGCCAGCAGCTTGGACCGTAACTATGGCTACACCTTC	CASSLDRNYGYTF
TRBD2	TRBV30	NA	TRBJ2-5	TGTGCCTGGAGTGTGCGGGAGGGGGAGACCCAGTACTTC	CAWSVREGETQYF
NA	TRBV6-5	NA	TRBJ1-1	TGTGCCAGCAGATCTAACACTGAAGCTTTCTTT	CASRSNTEAFF
TRBD1	TRBV5-1	NA	TRBJ2-1	TGCGCCAGCAGCGGGGGACAGCAAGAGTTCTTC	CASSGGQQEFF
NA	TRBV4-1	NA	TRBJ1-4	TGCGCCAGCAGCCACCCAAACCACAGGGTGGTTGAAAAACTGTTTTTT	CASSHPNHRVVEKLFF
NA	TRBV5-1	NA	TRBJ2-7	TGCGCCAGCAGCTTGGAGGGGATAGGGGTATCGGGCGAGCAGTACTTC	CASSLEGIGVSGEQYF
NA	TRBV5-8	NA	TRBJ2-2	TGTGCCAGCAGCTCGGGCCCCCGGGGATACGGGGAGCTGTTTTTT	CASSSGPRGYGELFF
NA	TRBV13	few	TRBJ1-2	TGTGCCAGCAGTCTCAACCAGGGCATCTATGGCTACACCTTC	CASSLNQGIYGYTF
NA	TRBV19	NA	TRBJ1-5	TGTGCCAGTAGTCCAGGGACGGGCAATCCCTCTTCTTTCAATCAGCCCCAGCATTTT	CASSPGTGNPSSFNQPQHF
TRBD1	TRBV27	NA	TRBJ1-6	TGTGCCAGCAGTTTAAACAGGGGGCTCAACCTCGCCCTCCACTTT	CASSLNRGLNLALHF
NA	TRBV10-2	NA	TRBJ1-6	TGCGCCAGCAGTGAGGCGGGGGAATCCCGTAAGTCCCTCCACTTT	CASSEAGESRKSLHF
TRBD1	TRBV5-4	NA	TRBJ1-2	TGTGCCAGCAGCTTGGCCACAGGGGCTAACTATGGCTACACCTTC	CASSLATGANYGYTF
TRBD1	TRBV5-4	NA	TRBJ1-2	TGTGCCAGCAGCTCGCAGGGGGCGAAGGCGCTAAGAGGCTACACCTTC	CASSSQGAKALRGYTF
TRBD2	TRBV30	NA	TRBJ2-7	TGTGCCTGGAGTTTGGGGGGGAGGTGGTACGAGCAGTACTTC	CAWSLGGRWYEQYF
NA	TRBV29-1	NA	TRBJ1-5	TGCAGCGTTGAAGAAGGAAATTTAGACACACTGTCTGGTCAGCCCCAGCATTTT	CSVEEGNLDTLSGQPQHF
NA	TRBV11-2	NA	TRBJ2-7	TGTGCCAGCAGCTTAGCTAGCTCCTACGAGCAGTACTTC	CASSLASSYEQYF
TRBD2	TRBV2	NA	TRBJ2-1	TGTGCCAGCAGTGAGACCAGCGGGAGGGAAATTGAGCAGTTCTTC	CASSETSGREIEQFF
TRBD1	TRBV5-4	NA	TRBJ1-2	TGTGCCAGCAGCCTAATGGGACAGCCCTATGGCTACACCTTC	CASSLMGQPYGYTF
TRBD1	TRBV10-3	NA	TRBJ2-5	TGTGCCATCAGTGGGGGACAGCAAGAGACCCAGTACTTC	CAISGGQQETQYF
TRBD1	TRBV6-6	few	TRBJ1-1	TGTGCCAGCAGTTCGACAGGGGCGAACACTGAAGCTTTCTTT	CASSSTGANTEAFF
NA	TRBV28	few	TRBJ1-1	TGTGCCAGCACCAAGGGGCTCCCCACTGAAGCTTTCTTT	CASTKGLPTEAFF
TRBD1	TRBV4-1	NA	TRBJ1-4	TGCGCCAGCAGCCTGACAGGGAATGAAAAACTGTTTTTT	CASSLTGNEKLFF
NA	TRBV27	few	TRBJ1-2	TGTGCCAGCAGTACAACTAACTATGGCTACACCTTC	CASSTTNYGYTF
TRBD1	TRBV14	NA	TRBJ1-2	TGTGCCAGCAGCCCGTTCGTGGTCTTACGGGGGGAAAACAGGGGTGGAGGCTACACCTTC	CASSPFVVLRGENRGGGYTF
NA	TRBV2	few	TRBJ1-5	TGTGCCAGCAGCGAGGGCCAAGCGCCCCAGCATTTT	CASSEGQAPQHF
NA	TRBV6-1	NA	TRBJ2-7	TGTGCCAGCAGTGCTTTTAGTTCGGGCAAGGCCTACGAGCAGTACTTC	CASSAFSSGKAYEQYF
NA	TRBV29-1	NA	TRBJ2-3	TGCAGCGTTGAGATGAGACTTAGCACAGATACGCAGTATTTT	CSVEMRLSTDTQYF
NA	TRBV7-9	few	TRBJ1-1	TGTGCCAGCAGCTACAGAGGGACTGAAGCTTTCTTT	CASSYRGTEAFF
TRBD1	TRBV6-1	NA	TRBJ1-6	TGTGCCAGCAGTGTGGGACAGAATTCACCCCTCCACTTT	CASSVGQNSPLHF
NA	TRBV7-2	once	TRBJ2-7	TGTGCCAGCAGTTCTGTTTCCTACGAGCAGTACTTC	CASSSVSYEQYF
NA	TRBV18	NA	TRBJ1-2	TGTGCCAGCTCCCTCTCAACTGGTGGCTACACCTTC	CASSLSTGGYTF
TRBD1	TRBV4-1	NA	TRBJ1-6	TGCGCCAGCAGCCATCAGACAGGGAATAATTCACCCCTCCACTTT	CASSHQTGNNSPLHF
NA	TRBV6-5	NA	TRBJ2-7	TGTGCCAGCAGTTACTCGAGAGTCCACGAGCAGTACTTC	CASSYSRVHEQYF
NA	TRBV9	NA	TRBJ2-5	TGTGCCAGCAGCGATAGGGCGTCGGAGACCCAGTACTTC	CASSDRASETQYF
NA	TRBV2	NA	TRBJ1-5	TGTGCCAGCAGTGAAGGGGGAGGCCCCTATCAGCCCCAGCATTTT	CASSEGGGPYQPQHF
TRBD1	TRBV28	NA	TRBJ2-2	TGTGCCAGCATGACGGGGGACAGGGGCGCCGGGGAGCTGTTTTTT	CASMTGDRGAGELFF
NA	TRBV4-3	NA	TRBJ1-1	TGCGCCAGCAGCCAATCATGGGAGAACACTGAAGCTTTCTTT	CASSQSWENTEAFF
TRBD1	TRBV30	NA	TRBJ1-1	TGTGCCTATCGCCCGGGACAGGGATACGACACTGAAGCTTTCTTT	CAYRPGQGYDTEAFF
TRBD2	TRBV9	NA	TRBJ2-1	TGTGCCAGCAGCGCCCTGGGAGGGAGTGTAGGTAATGAGCAGTTCTTC	CASSALGGSVGNEQFF
NA	TRBV28	NA	TRBJ1-4	TGTGCCAGCAGTTTATTCCCCCTCACGGGCGGGGGGATTAATGAAAAACTGTTTTTT	CASSLFPLTGGGINEKLFF
NA	TRBV2	NA	TRBJ2-2	TGTGCCAGCAGTGAAAGGATTAACGGGGAGCTGTTTTTT	CASSERINGELFF
NA	TRBV30	few	TRBJ1-1	TGTGCCTGGAGTGTAGGGGCAGCGAACACTGAAGCTTTCTTT	CAWSVGAANTEAFF
NA	TRBV5-1	NA	TRBJ2-1	TGCGCCAGCAGCTCGGGGGTACAGGCCGTGAATGAGCAGTTCTTC	CASSSGVQAVNEQFF
NA	TRBV7-2	NA	TRBJ2-3	TGTGCCAGCAGCTGGGGGGCTGGCGGGAGAACATCCGGCCAGTATTTT	CASSWGAGGRTSGQYF
TRBD2	TRBV6-1	NA	TRBJ2-3	TGTGCCAGCAGTGATTGGGAGCGGGGGGGCACAGATACGCAGTATTTT	CASSDWERGGTDTQYF
NA	TRBV4-3	few	TRBJ2-1	TGCGCCAGCAGCCAAGATGGGGGAGCCAATGAGCAGTTCTTC	CASSQDGGANEQFF